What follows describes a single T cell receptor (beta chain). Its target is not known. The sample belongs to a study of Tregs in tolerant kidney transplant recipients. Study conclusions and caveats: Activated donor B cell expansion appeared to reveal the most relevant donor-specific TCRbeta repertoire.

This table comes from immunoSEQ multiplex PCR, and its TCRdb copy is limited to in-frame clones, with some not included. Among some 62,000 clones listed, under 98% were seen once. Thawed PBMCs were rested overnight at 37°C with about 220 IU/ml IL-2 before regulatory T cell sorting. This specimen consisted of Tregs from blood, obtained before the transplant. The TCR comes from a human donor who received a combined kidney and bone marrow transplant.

CDR3 residues: CASSLGVLPGELFF. For the CDR3, the DNA is TGTGCCAGCAGCTTGGGAGTTCTCCCCGGGGAGCTGTTTTTT. The rearrangement uses TRBV5-6 and TRBJ2-2; D not certain. This CDR3 region has 14 residues. The V gene's germline CDR1 is SGHDT and CDR2 YYEEEE. V was pared by 0 bases and J by 6 bases, with 9 bases between. Full variable domain (rest looked up from reference TRBV5-6 and TRBJ2-2): DAGVTQSPTHLIKTRGQQVTLRCSPKSGHDTVSWYQQALGQGPQFIFQYYEEEERQRGNFPDRFSGHQFPNYSSELNVNALLLGDSALYLCASSLGVLPGELFFGEGSRLTVL.